The rows below give T cell receptor beta chains drawn from one sample of a study of blood T cells in healthy people across ages. TCRdb redid the calling of the 5' RACE reads with MiXCR, one entry per CDR3 protein. This sample has about 640,000 distinct CDR3 sequences; 45% to 65% occur once, and the top ten carry 30% to 40%. Sequenced sample: blood. All receptors come from a man aged 55 to 70 in good health. Both conserved end residues are part of each CDR3. D genes are given only for firm matches. Clone size is not always given. Where it is, it says once, few, many or a class for expanded clones.

J gene: TRBJ1-1; clone size: .; D gene: TRBD1; V gene: TRBV6-1; CDR3 protein: CASTKGADTEAFF; CDR3 DNA: TGTGCCAGCACGAAGGGGGCTGACACTGAAGCTTTCTTT
J gene: TRBJ1-5; clone size: few; D gene: .; V gene: TRBV4-2; CDR3 protein: CASSQDGTEDQPQHF; CDR3 DNA: TGTGCCAGCAGCCAAGATGGGACGGAAGATCAGCCCCAGCATTTT
J gene: TRBJ2-7; clone size: .; D gene: .; V gene: TRBV20-1; CDR3 protein: CSALRDFEQYF; CDR3 DNA: TGCAGTGCTCTCCGGGACTTCGAGCAGTACTTC
J gene: TRBJ2-3; clone size: .; D gene: .; V gene: TRBV7-2; CDR3 protein: CASSGRTTSTDTQYF; CDR3 DNA: TGTGCCAGCAGCGGACGTACAACTAGCACAGATACGCAGTATTTT
J gene: TRBJ1-6; clone size: .; D gene: TRBD1; V gene: TRBV7-2; CDR3 protein: CASSRTGAGSSPLHF; CDR3 DNA: TGTGCCAGCAGCAGGACAGGGGCCGGAAGTTCACCCCTCCACTTT
J gene: TRBJ2-7; clone size: .; D gene: TRBD1; V gene: TRBV7-2; CDR3 protein: CASSLGGGRGRYEQYF; CDR3 DNA: TGTGCCAGCAGCTTAGGTGGGGGCAGGGGGCGATACGAGCAGTACTTC
J gene: TRBJ2-1; clone size: .; D gene: .; V gene: TRBV2; CDR3 protein: CASSKTGTLYEQFF; CDR3 DNA: TGTGCCAGCAGTAAGACAGGCACCCTCTATGAGCAGTTCTTC
J gene: TRBJ2-1; clone size: few; D gene: TRBD2; V gene: TRBV20-1; CDR3 protein: CSAEGLAGSNEQFF; CDR3 DNA: TGCAGTGCCGAAGGACTAGCGGGGAGCAATGAGCAGTTCTTC
J gene: TRBJ2-6; clone size: .; D gene: TRBD1; V gene: TRBV6-6; CDR3 protein: CASSRDRTGANVLTF; CDR3 DNA: TGTGCCAGCAGCCGGGACAGGACTGGGGCCAACGTCCTGACTTTC
J gene: TRBJ2-5; clone size: few; D gene: .; V gene: TRBV21-1; CDR3 protein: CASSNSQGAQRKTQYF; CDR3 DNA: TGTGCCAGCAGCAACTCACAGGGGGCGCAACGAAAGACCCAGTACTTC
J gene: TRBJ2-7; clone size: few; D gene: TRBD2; V gene: TRBV20-1; CDR3 protein: CSANPGLAGTLTAYEQYF; CDR3 DNA: TGCAGTGCAAATCCGGGACTAGCGGGGACACTAACCGCCTACGAGCAGTACTTC
J gene: TRBJ2-7; clone size: .; D gene: TRBD2; V gene: TRBV4-2; CDR3 protein: CASSQSTSAVSYEQYF; CDR3 DNA: TGTGCCAGCAGCCAATCGACTAGCGCAGTATCCTACGAGCAGTACTTC
J gene: TRBJ2-5; clone size: few; D gene: TRBD1; V gene: TRBV7-2; CDR3 protein: CASSFKGAPEETQYF; CDR3 DNA: TGTGCCAGCAGCTTCAAGGGGGCGCCTGAAGAGACCCAGTACTTC
J gene: TRBJ2-1; clone size: few; D gene: TRBD2; V gene: TRBV4-2; CDR3 protein: CASSHLGLAGGNNEQFF; CDR3 DNA: TGTGCCAGCAGCCACCTCGGACTAGCGGGGGGGAACAATGAGCAGTTCTTC
J gene: TRBJ2-2; clone size: .; D gene: .; V gene: TRBV5-1; CDR3 protein: CASSLDPNTGELFF; CDR3 DNA: TGCGCCAGCAGCTTGGATCCGAACACCGGGGAGCTGTTTTTT
J gene: TRBJ1-1; clone size: .; D gene: .; V gene: TRBV27; CDR3 protein: CASSLRSGEAFF; CDR3 DNA: TGTGCCAGCAGTTTAAGGTCAGGTGAAGCTTTCTTT
J gene: TRBJ2-4; clone size: .; D gene: .; V gene: TRBV5-1; CDR3 protein: CASSPPSSTGPGDIQYF; CDR3 DNA: TGCGCCAGCAGCCCCCCCTCGAGTACGGGTCCTGGGGACATTCAGTACTTC
J gene: TRBJ2-3; clone size: .; D gene: .; V gene: TRBV28; CDR3 protein: CASSSTGPSPTDTQYF; CDR3 DNA: TGTGCCAGCAGTTCCACCGGGCCCTCTCCCACAGATACGCAGTATTTT
J gene: TRBJ1-6; clone size: many; D gene: .; V gene: TRBV5-5; CDR3 protein: CASSLAGRPNSPLHF; CDR3 DNA: TGTGCCAGCAGCTTGGCGGGACGCCCTAATTCACCCCTCCACTTT
J gene: TRBJ2-2; clone size: .; D gene: .; V gene: TRBV9; CDR3 protein: CASSVGGNPNTGELFF; CDR3 DNA: TGTGCCAGCAGCGTCGGGGGCAATCCGAACACCGGGGAGCTGTTTTTT
J gene: TRBJ2-3; clone size: .; D gene: TRBD2; V gene: TRBV20-1; CDR3 protein: CSANSLGLASTDTQYF; CDR3 DNA: TGCAGTGCCAACTCCCTGGGACTAGCGAGCACAGATACGCAGTATTTT
J gene: TRBJ2-5; clone size: .; D gene: .; V gene: TRBV18; CDR3 protein: CASSRQDSSYERYF; CDR3 DNA: TGTGCCAGCTCACGACAGGATTCATCCTACGAGCGGTACTTC
J gene: TRBJ2-7; clone size: .; D gene: TRBD1; V gene: TRBV5-1; CDR3 protein: CASSLSSGQVPYEQYF; CDR3 DNA: TGCGCCAGCAGCTTATCGTCGGGACAGGTACCCTACGAGCAGTACTTC
J gene: TRBJ2-1; clone size: .; D gene: .; V gene: TRBV5-1; CDR3 protein: CASGWASSEYNEQFF; CDR3 DNA: TGCGCCAGCGGCTGGGCTTCTAGCGAGTACAATGAGCAGTTCTTC
J gene: TRBJ2-5; clone size: .; D gene: TRBD1; V gene: TRBV10-3; CDR3 protein: CAISVQGEETQYF; CDR3 DNA: TGTGCCATCAGTGTACAGGGGGAAGAGACCCAGTACTTC
J gene: TRBJ2-1; clone size: .; D gene: TRBD1; V gene: TRBV20-1; CDR3 protein: CSARATGSSYNEQFF; CDR3 DNA: TGCAGTGCTAGAGCGACAGGGAGCTCCTACAATGAGCAGTTCTTC
J gene: TRBJ2-3; clone size: few; D gene: .; V gene: TRBV25-1; CDR3 protein: CASSDGGQGTDTQYF; CDR3 DNA: TGTGCCAGCAGTGACGGTGGGCAGGGTACAGATACGCAGTATTTT
J gene: TRBJ2-5; clone size: .; D gene: .; V gene: TRBV29-1; CDR3 protein: CSVEGAAAQETQYF; CDR3 DNA: TGCAGCGTTGAGGGTGCGGCAGCACAAGAGACCCAGTACTTC
J gene: TRBJ2-7; clone size: .; D gene: TRBD1; V gene: TRBV20-1; CDR3 protein: CSARVPGQPYEQYF; CDR3 DNA: TGCAGTGCTAGAGTCCCGGGACAGCCATACGAGCAGTACTTC
J gene: TRBJ1-6; clone size: few; D gene: .; V gene: TRBV28; CDR3 protein: CASSDSGGVNSPLHF; CDR3 DNA: TGTGCCAGCAGTGACTCTGGGGGGGTTAATTCACCCCTCCACTTT
J gene: TRBJ1-2; clone size: .; D gene: .; V gene: TRBV20-1; CDR3 protein: CSARDDRPNSRYGYTF; CDR3 DNA: TGCAGTGCTAGAGATGATCGTCCTAACAGCCGCTATGGCTACACCTTC
J gene: TRBJ2-1; clone size: .; D gene: .; V gene: TRBV29-1; CDR3 protein: CSVQPGRSNEQFF; CDR3 DNA: TGCAGCGTACAACCGGGACGGAGCAATGAGCAGTTCTTC
J gene: TRBJ2-7; clone size: .; D gene: .; V gene: TRBV21-1; CDR3 protein: CASNLAGTGPFGTFYEQYF; CDR3 DNA: TGTGCCAGCAACTTAGCCGGGACAGGGCCCTTTGGGACTTTCTACGAGCAGTACTTC
J gene: TRBJ2-3; clone size: .; D gene: TRBD2; V gene: TRBV29-1; CDR3 protein: CSVEGGGGHTQYF; CDR3 DNA: TGCAGCGTTGAGGGCGGGGGAGGTCATACGCAGTATTTT
J gene: TRBJ1-2; clone size: few; D gene: .; V gene: TRBV29-1; CDR3 protein: CSVAPMGSLYGYTF; CDR3 DNA: TGCAGCGTTGCCCCGATGGGGAGCCTCTATGGCTACACCTTC
J gene: TRBJ2-1; clone size: few; D gene: TRBD2; V gene: TRBV3-1; CDR3 protein: CASSQGGLAGYNEQFF; CDR3 DNA: TGTGCCAGCAGCCAAGGGGGACTAGCGGGGTACAATGAGCAGTTCTTC
J gene: TRBJ2-1; clone size: .; D gene: TRBD2; V gene: TRBV6-1; CDR3 protein: CASSGGGTSYNEQFF; CDR3 DNA: TGTGCCAGCAGCGGCGGGGGGACCTCCTACAATGAGCAGTTCTTC
J gene: TRBJ1-1; clone size: .; D gene: TRBD1; V gene: TRBV6-6; CDR3 protein: CASSYSGTGAPEAFF; CDR3 DNA: TGTGCCAGCAGTTACTCAGGGACAGGGGCCCCTGAAGCTTTCTTT
J gene: TRBJ1-1; clone size: .; D gene: .; V gene: TRBV4-2; CDR3 protein: CASSQVRAGLYTEAFF; CDR3 DNA: TGTGCCAGCAGCCAAGTACGCGCCGGGTTATACACTGAAGCTTTCTTT
J gene: TRBJ2-7; clone size: few; D gene: TRBD2; V gene: TRBV11-2; CDR3 protein: CASSATSGGRYEQYF; CDR3 DNA: TGTGCCAGCAGCGCCACTAGCGGGGGGAGGTACGAGCAGTACTTC
J gene: TRBJ2-6; clone size: .; D gene: .; V gene: TRBV3-1; CDR3 protein: CASSQWGASLAGANVLTF; CDR3 DNA: TGTGCCAGCAGCCAATGGGGGGCCAGTCTTGCTGGGGCCAACGTCCTGACTTTC
J gene: TRBJ2-3; clone size: .; D gene: .; V gene: TRBV29-1; CDR3 protein: CSVERGQTDTQYF; CDR3 DNA: TGCAGCGTTGAGAGGGGACAAACAGATACGCAGTATTTT
J gene: TRBJ1-4; clone size: .; D gene: .; V gene: TRBV20-1; CDR3 protein: CSARDNSEEKLFF; CDR3 DNA: TGCAGTGCTAGAGATAACAGTGAGGAAAAACTGTTTTTT
J gene: TRBJ2-3; clone size: .; D gene: .; V gene: TRBV7-2; CDR3 protein: CASSLVGGRAPDTQYF; CDR3 DNA: TGTGCCAGCAGCTTAGTTGGGGGCAGGGCCCCAGATACGCAGTATTTT
J gene: TRBJ1-1; clone size: .; D gene: .; V gene: TRBV7-9; CDR3 protein: CVSSLGTANTEAFF; CDR3 DNA: TGTGTCAGCAGCCTAGGGACGGCGAACACTGAAGCTTTCTTT
J gene: TRBJ2-3; clone size: .; D gene: .; V gene: TRBV27; CDR3 protein: CASSLTTYGDTQYF; CDR3 DNA: TGTGCCAGTAGTCTGACTACCTACGGGGATACGCAGTATTTT
J gene: TRBJ2-4; clone size: .; D gene: .; V gene: TRBV5-1; CDR3 protein: CASSLANPPADIQYF; CDR3 DNA: TGCGCCAGCAGCTTGGCCAACCCCCCCGCGGACATTCAGTACTTC
J gene: TRBJ2-7; clone size: .; D gene: .; V gene: TRBV9; CDR3 protein: CTSEGDEQYF; CDR3 DNA: TGTACCAGCGAGGGGGATGAGCAGTACTTC
J gene: TRBJ2-4; clone size: .; D gene: .; V gene: TRBV3-1; CDR3 protein: CASSQTPEVVLAKNIQYF; CDR3 DNA: TGTGCCAGCAGCCAAACCCCGGAGGTGGTTCTAGCCAAAAACATTCAGTACTTC
J gene: TRBJ2-5; clone size: .; D gene: TRBD1; V gene: TRBV2; CDR3 protein: CASSEDRGIETQYF; CDR3 DNA: TGTGCCAGCAGTGAGGACAGGGGAATAGAGACCCAGTACTTC